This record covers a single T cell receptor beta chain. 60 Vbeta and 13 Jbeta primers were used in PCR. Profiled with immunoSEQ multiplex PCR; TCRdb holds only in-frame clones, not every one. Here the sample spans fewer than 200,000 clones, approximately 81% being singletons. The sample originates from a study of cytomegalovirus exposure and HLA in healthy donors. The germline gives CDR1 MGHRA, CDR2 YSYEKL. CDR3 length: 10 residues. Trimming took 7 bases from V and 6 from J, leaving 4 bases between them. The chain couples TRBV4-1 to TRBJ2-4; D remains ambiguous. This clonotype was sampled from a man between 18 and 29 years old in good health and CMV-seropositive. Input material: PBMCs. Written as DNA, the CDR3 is TGCGCCAGCACGTCAAACATTCAGTACTTC. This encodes CASTSNIQYF.